The 28 T cell receptor beta chains below come from one sample, sequenced in a study of OX40 agonist ivuxolimab in advanced cancers. The protocol was immunoSEQ multiplex PCR, while the TCRdb copy is restricted to in-frame clones and leaves out a portion. Of tens of thousands of clones in the sample, around 87% are singletons; the top ten hold about 15%. The sequencing here drew on CD4+ or CD8+ T cells sorted from blood, taken in a trial of the OX40 agonist ivuxolimab. These receptors were collected from an adult with an advanced solid tumor such as melanoma, head and neck, liver or kidney cancer.

In this sample, this clone turned up a few times. This chain's CDR3 is CASSQTGNSPLHF. The CDR3 coding sequence is TGTGCCAGCAGCCAGACAGGGAACTCACCCCTCCACTTT. J is TRBJ1-6 and V is TRBV14; TRBD1 agrees at 7 bases. The J segment lost 10 bases and the V segment lost 3 bases, leaving 3 bases of the junction unmatched. The CDR3 contains 13 residues. The germline gives CDR1 SGHDN, CDR2 FVKESK.

The V call is TRBV19, the J call TRBJ1-5, with D possibly TRBD1 on 6 matching bases. Germline values: CDR1 LNHDA, CDR2 SQIVND (reference sequence). The CDR3 loop spans 13 amino acids. The V gene lost 9 bases and the J gene lost 0 bases, with 9 bases spanning the gap. The CDR3 nucleotides read TGTGCCAGCCTAGGGGGTAGCAATCAGCCCCAGCATTTT. Residues: CASLGGSNQPQHF.

The rearrangement uses TRBV30 and TRBJ1-4; D unclear. Germline values: CDR1 GTSNPN, CDR2 SVGIG (reference sequence). This CDR3 spans 15 amino acids. V was cut by 4 bases and J by 3 bases, with 15 bases left in between. The CDR3 region has the DNA TGTGCCTGGAACGAACGGACGGACCCTAATGAAAAACTGTTTTTT. Its protein is CAWNERTDPNEKLFF.

About this clone itself: Other DNA sequences in the same sample also yield this CDR3. V usage is TRBV27 and J usage is TRBJ2-1; D is undetermined. The germline CDR1 and CDR2 sequences are MNHEY and SMNVEV (reference sequence). The V end was cut by 6 bases, the J end by 2 bases, with 2 bases between. This CDR3 is built from 11 residues. Here the CDR3 DNA reads TGTGCCAGCAGCACCTACAATGAGCAGTTCTTC. Translation: CASSTYNEQFF.

This clone has a handful of counts. This chain joins TRBV7-6 and TRBJ2-1; 7 bases fit TRBD2. Germline values: CDR1 SGHVS, CDR2 FNYEAQ. Trimming cost V 5 bases and J 4 bases; bases outside gene matches: 8. This CDR3 has 15 residues. CDR3 sequence (DNA): TGTGCCAGCAGCCCAGATGGGACTAAATACAATGAGCAGTTCTTC. Its protein is CASSPDGTKYNEQFF.

The chain couples TRBV11-3 to TRBJ2-2; 8 bases match TRBD1. Germline-derived CDR1 and CDR2 are SGHNT and YENEEA. The CDR3 extends over 16 amino acids. Losses at the gene ends were 5 bases for V and 1 base for J; bases not matched to a gene: 6. The CDR3 region is CASSRTGTGNTGELFF. The CDR3 DNA reads as TGTGCCAGCAGCCGCACCGGGACAGGGAACACCGGGGAGCTGTTTTTT.

This clone was counted many times. The gene calls are TRBV9 and TRBJ1-1; 7 bases agree with TRBD1. The CDR3 is 15 residues long. V lost 4 bases to trimming and J lost 3 bases; unmatched junction nucleotides: 9. Germline V gene data show CDR1 as SGDLS and CDR2 as YYNGEE. The CDR3 DNA sequence: TGTGCCAGCAGCATGACCGGGACAGATTACACTGAAGCTTTCTTT. This gives the protein CASSMTGTDYTEAFF.

The chain couples TRBV5-5 to TRBJ2-7; 7 bases are shared with TRBD2. This CDR3 has 15 residues. V dropped 4 bases and J dropped 4; count of bases not matched to a gene: 11. Germline V gene sequence: CDR1 SGHKS, CDR2 YYEKEE (reference sequence). The CDR3 is CASSPLGREGYEQYV. The CDR3 nucleotides are TGTGCCAGCAGCCCCCTTGGGAGGGAGGGGTACGAGCAGTACGTC.

The count of this clone is one. The chain uses TRBV25-1 and TRBJ2-7; 8 nucleotides align to TRBD1. V lost 5 bases and J lost 12; bases outside the gene matches: 21. Per germline, CDR1 MGHDK and CDR2 SYGVNS. The CDR3 runs 16 residues. As DNA, the CDR3 is TGTGCCAGCAGTCCCCCGCCGGACAGGGCCCCAATCCTCCGGTACGTC. This encodes CASSPPPDRAPILRYV.

The gene calls are TRBV7-9 and TRBJ2-1; D is unclear. CDR3 size: 14 residues. Germline-derived CDR1 and CDR2 are SEHNR and FQNEAQ (reference sequence). The ends were cut back, 1 base at V and 11 bases at J, with 15 bases in the middle. CDR3 DNA sequence: TGTGCCAGCAGCTTAGGGGAATATCCCCTGAAGCAGTTCTTC. Translated: CASSLGEYPLKQFF. Drawing the rest from reference TRBV7-9 and TRBJ2-1, the complete variable domain is DTGVSQNPRHKITKRGQNVTFRCDPISEHNRLYWYRQTLGQGPEFLTYFQNEAQLEKSRLLSDRFSAERPKGSFSTLEIQRTEQGDSAMYLCASSLGEYPLKQFFGPGTRLTVL.

The chain employs TRBV6-5 and TRBJ1-1; D is unresolved. Looked up from germline, CDR1 is MNHEY and CDR2 is SVGAGI. The length of the CDR3 is 13 residues. V lost 8 bases to trimming and J lost 3 bases, with 13 bases between them. This CDR3 reads CASSTQPYTEAFF. The CDR3 DNA sequence: TGTGCCAGCTCTACTCAGCCGTACACTGAAGCTTTCTTT.

The genes are TRBV6-1 and TRBJ2-7, with D perhaps TRBD1 (6 bases). Trimming pared 6 bases from V and 2 bases from J, leaving 11 bases between. The CDR3 is made up of 13 amino acids. Germline V gene sequence: CDR1 MNHNS, CDR2 SASEGT. The CDR3 DNA sequence: TGTGCCAGCAGCCCGACAGGAACCTACGAGCAGTACGTC. Translation gives CASSPTGTYEQYV.

This chain links TRBV5-1 with TRBJ2-7; 9 positions agree with TRBD1. The CDR3 covers 15 residues. From germline, CDR1 is SGHRS and CDR2 YFSETQ. With V trimmed by 3 bases and J by 0 bases, 4 bases remained unmatched. CDR3 nucleotides: TGCGCCAGCAGCTCCGGGGACAGGGCCTCCTACGAGCAGTACTTC. It codes for CASSSGDRASYEQYF.

The rearrangement links TRBV2 to TRBJ2-2; D is possibly TRBD2 (6 bases). The CDR3 sequence is 15 residues long. Trimming pared 6 bases from V and 1 base from J, leaving 12 bases between. Germline-derived CDR1 and CDR2 are SNHLY and FYNNEI. The CDR3: CASRDPSENTGELFF. The CDR3 nucleotides read TGTGCCAGCAGAGACCCTAGCGAGAACACCGGGGAGCTGTTTTTT.

V gene TRBV4-3 combines with J gene TRBJ1-2; D is ambiguous. Germline V gene data show CDR1 as LGHNA and CDR2 as YSLEER. This CDR3 is 13 amino acids long. Trimming left V 0 bases short and J 4 bases short, with 6 bases between. The CDR3 sequence: CASSQDPVYGYTF. CDR3 in DNA: TGCGCCAGCAGCCAAGATCCAGTCTATGGCTACACCTTC.

The chain links TRBV7-2 to TRBJ2-5; 16 bases are a match to TRBD2. The J call may be in error: the DNA end matches TRBJ2-7 better. The length of the CDR3 is 17 residues. Germline-derived CDR1 and CDR2 are SGHTA and FQGNSA. The CDR3 here is CASSAEGLAGGTYEQYF. CDR3 coding DNA: TGTGCCAGCAGCGCCGAGGGACTAGCGGGAGGGACCTACGAGCAGTACTTC.

The chain employs TRBV30 and TRBJ1-6; D call uncertain. Trimming took off 0 bases at V and 9 bases at J, with 9 bases between the two ends. The CDR3 has 13 residues. The V gene's germline CDR1 is GTSNPN and CDR2 SVGIG (reference sequence). CDR3 coding DNA: TGTGCCTGGAGTGTAACTTGGGGTTCACCCCTCCACTTT. This translates into CAWSVTWGSPLHF.

This clone showed up just a few times. The rearrangement uses TRBV2 and TRBJ1-1; possibly TRBD1 for D (5 bases). Trimming removed 7 bases from V and 0 bases from J, with 6 bases in between. This CDR3 comprises 12 residues. Germline CDR1 is SNHLY and CDR2 is FYNNEI. The CDR3 sequence is CASTGMNTEAFF. The CDR3 DNA sequence: TGTGCCAGCACAGGGATGAACACTGAAGCTTTCTTT.

This clone has just a few counts. The chain combines TRBV4-3 with TRBJ1-2; D call uncertain. Trimming cost V 0 bases and J 7 bases, with 15 bases left between them. The CDR3 is 15 amino acids. The V gene's germline CDR1 is LGHNA and CDR2 YSLEER. The CDR3, as DNA: TGCGCCAGCAGCCAAGATAGATCCCTGCTGGGTGGCTACACCTTC. This translates into CASSQDRSLLGGYTF.

J is TRBJ2-5 and V is TRBV10-2; possible D gene TRBD2, 5 bases. V shed 5 bases and J shed 10 bases, with 11 bases lying between them. Germline lookup yields CDR1 WSHSY and CDR2 SAAADI. The CDR3 consists of 11 residues. In DNA form, the CDR3 reads TGCGCCAGCAGTTACGGGGAAGGCCAGTACTTC. Its protein is CASSYGEGQYF.

This clone was recorded a few times. The chain has TRBV7-6 and TRBJ1-1; D gene uncertain. V lost 2 bases and J lost 5, with 12 bases in between. CDR1 is SGHVS and CDR2 is FNYEAQ in the germline V gene. CDR3 length: 14 residues. The CDR3 here is CASSLPLEGTEAFF. Written as DNA, the CDR3 is TGTGCCAGCAGCTTACCCCTGGAGGGAACTGAAGCTTTCTTT.

This chain joins TRBV6-1 and TRBJ1-1; D possibly corresponds to TRBD1 (6 bases). The CDR3 is made up of 16 amino acids. Trimming cost V 2 bases and J 4 bases, with 17 bases left between them. Looked up from germline, CDR1 is MNHNS and CDR2 is SASEGT. The CDR3 region is CASSERGGRAITEAFF. For the CDR3, the DNA is TGTGCCAGCAGTGAAAGGGGGGGTAGGGCGATCACTGAAGCTTTCTTT.

The chain recombines TRBV27 with TRBJ2-3; 7 nucleotides align to TRBD2. The ends lost 6 bases at V and 1 base at J; junction bases unmatched: 7. Germline CDR1 reads MNHEY; CDR2 reads SMNVEV (reference sequence). The CDR3 runs 15 residues. The CDR3 DNA reads as TGTGCCAGCAGAGACTTGGGGGGGGGCACAGATACGCAGTATTTT. This gives the protein CASRDLGGGTDTQYF.

In nucleotides, the CDR3 is TGCAGCGTTGAAGATCAAAGGGTAGGAGGCTATGGCTACACCTTC. As protein: CSVEDQRVGGYGYTF. The chain links TRBV29-1 to TRBJ1-2; unclear D gene. CDR3 length: 15 residues. Germline lookup yields CDR1 SQVTM and CDR2 ANQGSEA. V dropped 0 bases and J dropped 4 bases, with 15 bases sitting between them.

The chain employs TRBV7-9 and TRBJ2-7; 9 bases align to TRBD1. CDR1 is SEHNR and CDR2 is FQNEAQ in the germline V gene (reference sequence). J gave up 0 bases and V 4 bases, and 13 bases lay outside the gene matches. The CDR3 has 18 residues. The DNA of the CDR3 is TGTGCCAGCAGCTCTTTTGGGGGGGACAGGGATTCCTCCTACGAGCAGTACTTC. Protein: CASSSFGGDRDSSYEQYF. Full variable domain (rest looked up from reference TRBV7-9 and TRBJ2-7): DTGVSQNPRHKITKRGQNVTFRCDPISEHNRLYWYRQTLGQGPEFLTYFQNEAQLEKSRLLSDRFSAERPKGSFSTLEIQRTEQGDSAMYLCASSSFGGDRDSSYEQYFGPGTRLTVT.

This chain uses TRBV5-4 with TRBJ2-3, with 8 bases identical to TRBD1. The germline V gene encodes CDR1 SGHNT and CDR2 YYREEE (reference sequence). The CDR3 covers 16 residues. V trimming: 1 base; J trimming: 2 bases; junction bases outside the gene matches: 6. The CDR3 DNA is TGTGCCAGCAGCTTGATCGGACAGGGTATCACAGATACGCAGTATTTT. As protein: CASSLIGQGITDTQYF.

This rearrangement joins TRBV2 to TRBJ2-3; the match to TRBD1 covers 10 bases. Unmatched junction bases numbered 9, after V lost 2 bases and J lost 1 base. In germline, CDR1 is SNHLY, CDR2 FYNNEI. The CDR3 covers 18 residues. CDR3: CASSELASGTGGTDTQYF. The CDR3 DNA sequence: TGTGCCAGCAGTGAACTGGCGTCCGGGACAGGGGGCACAGATACGCAGTATTTT.

This clone was seen a single time. The chain is built from TRBV7-9 and TRBJ2-1, with TRBD2 identical over 9 bases. J gave up 0 bases and V 8 bases, and 11 bases lay outside the gene matches. From germline, CDR1 is SEHNR and CDR2 FQNEAQ (reference sequence). The CDR3 is 17 residues long. CDR3 nucleotides: TGTGCCAGCCCCTCAGGGCGGGAGGGAAGCTCCTACAATGAGCAGTTCTTC. Amino acid sequence: CASPSGREGSSYNEQFF.